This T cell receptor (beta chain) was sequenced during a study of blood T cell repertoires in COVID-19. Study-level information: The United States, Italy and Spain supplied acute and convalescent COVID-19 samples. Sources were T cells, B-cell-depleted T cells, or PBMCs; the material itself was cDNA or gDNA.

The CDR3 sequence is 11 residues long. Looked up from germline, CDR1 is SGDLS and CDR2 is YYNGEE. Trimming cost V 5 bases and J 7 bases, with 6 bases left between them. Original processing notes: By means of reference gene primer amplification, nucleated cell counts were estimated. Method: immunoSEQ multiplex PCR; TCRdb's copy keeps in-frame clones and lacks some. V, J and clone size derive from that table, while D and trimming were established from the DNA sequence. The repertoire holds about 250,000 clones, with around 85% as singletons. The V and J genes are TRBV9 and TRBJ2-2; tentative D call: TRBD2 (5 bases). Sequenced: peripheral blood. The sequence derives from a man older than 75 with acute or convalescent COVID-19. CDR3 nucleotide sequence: TGTGCCAGCAGAGGGAGCGGGGAGCTGTTTTTT. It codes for CASRGSGELFF.